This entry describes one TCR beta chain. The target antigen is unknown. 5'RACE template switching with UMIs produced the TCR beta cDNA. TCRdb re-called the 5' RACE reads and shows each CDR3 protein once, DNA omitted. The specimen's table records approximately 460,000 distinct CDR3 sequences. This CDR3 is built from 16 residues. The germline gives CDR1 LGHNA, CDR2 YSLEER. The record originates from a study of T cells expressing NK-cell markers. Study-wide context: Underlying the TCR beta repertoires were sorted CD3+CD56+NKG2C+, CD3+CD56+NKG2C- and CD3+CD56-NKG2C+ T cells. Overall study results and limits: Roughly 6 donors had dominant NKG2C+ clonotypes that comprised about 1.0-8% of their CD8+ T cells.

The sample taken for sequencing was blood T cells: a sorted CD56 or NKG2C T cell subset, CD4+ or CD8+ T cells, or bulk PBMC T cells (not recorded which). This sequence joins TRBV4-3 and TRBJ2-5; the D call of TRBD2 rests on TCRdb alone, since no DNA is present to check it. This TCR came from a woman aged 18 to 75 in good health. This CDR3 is CASSQDAGSGQETQYF.